This T cell receptor beta chain was captured by sequencing in a study of blood T cell repertoires in COVID-19. Study-level information: Collection of acute and convalescent COVID-19 samples took place in the United States, Italy and Spain. PBMCs, B-cell-depleted T cells, or T cells were the source of the cDNA or gDNA that made up the material.

Libraries were prepared by immunoSEQ multiplex PCR; TCRdb keeps only in-frame clonotypes and omits some of them. The sample holds around 250,000 clones, approximately 92% seen once. A single count supports this clone. Per the germline V gene, CDR1 is LGHNT and CDR2 is FRNRAP. Trimming took 9 bases from V and 3 from J; bases not matched to a gene: 11. CDR3 length equals 14 residues. This TCR was sampled from a woman between 40 and 55 years old who had recovered from COVID-19. Material for sequencing was peripheral blood. The chain combines TRBV12-5 with TRBJ2-7; 7 bases are a match to TRBD1. CDR3 loop: CASSPRDSNYEQYF. In nucleotides, the CDR3 is TGTGCTAGCAGCCCCCGGGACAGCAACTACGAGCAGTACTTC.